The clone carrying this T cell receptor (beta chain) was seen once. Its antigen is not known. A single record per CDR3 protein comes from TCRdb applying MiXCR to the 5' RACE reads. The sample records under 70,000 distinct CDR3 sequences, around 6.5% being singletons. The germline CDR1 and CDR2 sequences are DFQATT and SNEGSKA (reference sequence). The CDR3 spans 12 residues. V dropped 1 base and J dropped 4 bases, with 7 bases sitting between them. The record originates from a study of early T cells in non-severe SARS-CoV-2 infection. In the study overall: The authors sequenced bulk RNA from unsorted whole blood, leaving chains unpaired. Study outcomes and limitations: VDJdb matching, biased toward anti-spike CD8 responses, missed private and CD4 specificities.

This chain connects TRBV20-1 to TRBJ1-2; a weak D match, TRBD1 (5 bases). The clonotype comes from an adult who was a healthcare worker with PCR-confirmed SARS-CoV-2 infection or an uninfected control (not recorded which). The sequenced sample was whole blood, obtained at baseline. The CDR3 DNA sequence: TGCAGTGCTAGAGCCGGGGGCTATGGCTACACCTTC. Its protein is CSARAGGYGYTF.